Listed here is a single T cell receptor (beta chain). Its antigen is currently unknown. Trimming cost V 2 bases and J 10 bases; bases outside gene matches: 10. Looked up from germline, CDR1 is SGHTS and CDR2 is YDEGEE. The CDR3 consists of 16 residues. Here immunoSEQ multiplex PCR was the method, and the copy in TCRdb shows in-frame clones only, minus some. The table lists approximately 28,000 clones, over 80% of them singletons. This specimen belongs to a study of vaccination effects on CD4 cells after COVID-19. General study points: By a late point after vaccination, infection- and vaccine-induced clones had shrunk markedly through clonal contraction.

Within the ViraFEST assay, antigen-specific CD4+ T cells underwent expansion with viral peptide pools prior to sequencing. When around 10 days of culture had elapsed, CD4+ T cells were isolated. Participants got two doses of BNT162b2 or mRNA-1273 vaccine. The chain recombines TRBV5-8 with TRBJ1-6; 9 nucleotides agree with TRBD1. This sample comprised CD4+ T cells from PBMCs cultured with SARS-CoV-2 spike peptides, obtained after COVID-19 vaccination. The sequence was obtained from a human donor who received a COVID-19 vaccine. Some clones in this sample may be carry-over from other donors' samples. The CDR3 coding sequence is TGTGCCAGCAGCTTCCGGGACAGGGCTTTTGGGTCACCCCTCCACTTT. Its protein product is CASSFRDRAFGSPLHF.